Presented here are 2 T cell receptor beta chains from one specimen sequenced in a study of OX40 agonist ivuxolimab in advanced cancers. Method: immunoSEQ multiplex PCR; TCRdb's copy keeps in-frame clones and lacks some. The sample includes under 85,000 clones, just over 85% of them seen just once. This specimen consisted of CD4+ or CD8+ T cells sorted from blood, obtained in a trial of the OX40 agonist ivuxolimab. These receptor sequences come from an adult with an advanced solid tumor such as melanoma, head and neck, liver or kidney cancer.

J is TRBJ2-1 and V is TRBV4-1; 7 nucleotides agree with TRBD2. The CDR3 is made up of 16 amino acids. Germline V gives CDR1 MGHRA, CDR2 YSYEKL. The V and J ends lost 2 bases and 4 bases, in that order; junction bases with no gene match: 8. CDR3 amino acids: CASSQPGRRQYNEQFF. The CDR3, as DNA: TGCGCCAGCAGCCAACCCGGGAGGAGACAATACAATGAGCAGTTCTTC.

V and J are TRBV5-1 and TRBJ2-4, with 10 bases matching TRBD2. CDR1 and CDR2 (germline): SGHRS, YFSETQ. J was trimmed by 1 base and V by 3 bases; bases with no gene match: 16. CDR3 size: 20 residues. The CDR3 here is CASSSAARAGGPKAKNIQYF. CDR3 nucleotides: TGCGCCAGCAGCTCCGCCGCGCGAGCGGGGGGGCCTAAGGCCAAAAACATTCAGTACTTC. Looking up the rest from reference TRBV5-1 and TRBJ2-4 gives the full variable domain: KAGVTQTPRYLIKTRGQQVTLSCSPISGHRSVSWYQQTPGQGLQFLFEYFSETQRNKGNFPGRFSGRQFSNSRSEMNVSTLELGDSALYLCASSSAARAGGPKAKNIQYFGAGTRLSVL.